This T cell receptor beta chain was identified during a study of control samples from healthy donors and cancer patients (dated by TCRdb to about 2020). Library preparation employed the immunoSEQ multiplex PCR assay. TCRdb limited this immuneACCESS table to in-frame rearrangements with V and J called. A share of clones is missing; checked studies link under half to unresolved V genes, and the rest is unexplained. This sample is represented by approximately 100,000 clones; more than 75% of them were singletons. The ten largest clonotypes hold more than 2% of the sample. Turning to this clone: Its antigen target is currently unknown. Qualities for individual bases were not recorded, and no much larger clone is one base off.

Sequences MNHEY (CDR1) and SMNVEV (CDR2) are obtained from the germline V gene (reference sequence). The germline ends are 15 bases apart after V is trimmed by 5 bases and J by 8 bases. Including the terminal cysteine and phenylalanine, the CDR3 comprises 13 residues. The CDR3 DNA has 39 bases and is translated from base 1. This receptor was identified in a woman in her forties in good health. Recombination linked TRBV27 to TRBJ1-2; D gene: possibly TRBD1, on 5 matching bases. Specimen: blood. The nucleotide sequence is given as TGTGCCAGCAGTCGTACTACAGGAAGAGGCTACACCTTC. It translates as CASSRTTGRGYTF.